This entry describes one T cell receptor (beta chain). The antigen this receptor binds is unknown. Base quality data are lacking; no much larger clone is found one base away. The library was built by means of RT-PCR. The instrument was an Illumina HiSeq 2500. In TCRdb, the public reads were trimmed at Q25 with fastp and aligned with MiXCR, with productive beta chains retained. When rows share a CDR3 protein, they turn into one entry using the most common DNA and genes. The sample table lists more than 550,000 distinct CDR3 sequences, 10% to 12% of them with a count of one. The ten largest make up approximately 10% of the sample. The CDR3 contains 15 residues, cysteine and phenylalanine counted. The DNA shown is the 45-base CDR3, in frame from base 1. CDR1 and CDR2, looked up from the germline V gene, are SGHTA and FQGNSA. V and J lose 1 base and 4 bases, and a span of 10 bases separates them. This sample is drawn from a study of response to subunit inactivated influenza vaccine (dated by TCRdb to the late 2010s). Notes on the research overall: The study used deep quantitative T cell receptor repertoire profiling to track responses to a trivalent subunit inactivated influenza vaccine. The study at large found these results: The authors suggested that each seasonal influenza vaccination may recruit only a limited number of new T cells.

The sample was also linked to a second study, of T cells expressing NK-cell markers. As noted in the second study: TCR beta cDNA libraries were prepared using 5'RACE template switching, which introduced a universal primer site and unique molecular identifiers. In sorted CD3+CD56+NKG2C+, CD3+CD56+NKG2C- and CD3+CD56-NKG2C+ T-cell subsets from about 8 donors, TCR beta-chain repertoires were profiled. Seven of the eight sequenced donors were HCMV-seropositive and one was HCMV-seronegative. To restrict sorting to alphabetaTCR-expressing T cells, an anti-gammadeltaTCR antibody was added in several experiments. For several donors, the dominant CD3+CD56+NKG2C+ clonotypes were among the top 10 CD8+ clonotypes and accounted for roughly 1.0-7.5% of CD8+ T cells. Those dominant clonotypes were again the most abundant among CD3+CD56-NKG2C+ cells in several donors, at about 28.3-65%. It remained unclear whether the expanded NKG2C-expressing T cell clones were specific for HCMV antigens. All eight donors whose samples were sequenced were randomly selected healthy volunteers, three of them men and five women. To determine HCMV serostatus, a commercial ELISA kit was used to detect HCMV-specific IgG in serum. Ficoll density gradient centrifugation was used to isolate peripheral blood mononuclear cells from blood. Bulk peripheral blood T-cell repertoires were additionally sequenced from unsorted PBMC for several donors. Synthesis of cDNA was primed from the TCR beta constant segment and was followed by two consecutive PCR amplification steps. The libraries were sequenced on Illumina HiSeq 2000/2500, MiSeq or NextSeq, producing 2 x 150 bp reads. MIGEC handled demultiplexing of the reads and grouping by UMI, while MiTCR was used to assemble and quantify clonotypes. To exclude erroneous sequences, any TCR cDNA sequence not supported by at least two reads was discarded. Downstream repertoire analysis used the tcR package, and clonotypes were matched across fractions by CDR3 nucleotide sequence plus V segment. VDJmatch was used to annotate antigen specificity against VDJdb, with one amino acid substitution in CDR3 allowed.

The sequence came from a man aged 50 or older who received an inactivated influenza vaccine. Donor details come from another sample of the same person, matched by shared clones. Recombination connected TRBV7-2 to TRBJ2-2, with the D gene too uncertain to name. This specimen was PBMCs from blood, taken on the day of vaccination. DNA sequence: TGTGCCAGCAGCTTAGTTGGGGTTTCCACCGGGGAGCTGTTTTTT. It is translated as CASSLVGVSTGELFF. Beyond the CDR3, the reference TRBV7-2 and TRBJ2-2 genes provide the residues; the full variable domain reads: GAGVSQSPSNKVTEKGKDVELRCDPISGHTALYWYRQSLGQGLEFLIYFQGNSAPDKSGLPSDRFSAERTGGSVSTLTIQRTQQEDSAVYLCASSLVGVSTGELFFGEGSRLTVL.